This T cell receptor (beta chain) was identified during a study of Graves' ophthalmopathy and Graves' hyperthyroidism. Whole-study findings and limits: Most expanded thyroid clonotypes above 0.001 frequency also appeared in blood. Discrimination between ophthalmopathy and stable hyperthyroidism by a 13-signature model showed about 88% sensitivity and over 70% specificity.

Comment on this clonotype: The antigen remains undetermined.

Beta-chain TCR CDR3 regions were amplified from RNA transcripts. Second-round multiplex PCR came after first-round RT-PCR with HTBI primers. A single record per CDR3 protein comes from TCRdb applying MiXCR to the multiplex PCR reads. The sample records 600,000 to 650,000 distinct CDR3 sequences, about 24% being singletons. Among the exclusions were patients with other autoimmune diseases, uncontrolled infections, pregnancy or lactation. The sample comprised peripheral blood. The clonotype was recovered from a woman aged 18-29 years with stable Graves' hyperthyroidism. Some clones in this sample may be carry-over from other donors' samples.

CDR3 sequence reads: CSAAPGLAVYEQYF. In DNA form, the CDR3 reads TGCAGTGCAGCCCCCGGGCTAGCGGTCTACGAGCAGTACTTC. J is TRBJ2-7 and V is TRBV20-1; 7 bases map to TRBD2. The CDR3 has 14 residues. With 6 bases clipped from V and 3 bases from J, the junction kept 11 bases outside the gene matches. Germline assignment: CDR1 DFQATT and CDR2 SNEGSKA (reference sequence).